This is a list of T cell receptor beta chains from one sample in a study of T cell repertoires in cytomegalovirus infection. TCRdb re-called the reads with MiXCR, one entry per CDR3 protein. The sample has under 850,000 distinct CDR3 sequences, 35% to 45% seen once. The specimen was PBMCs. Receptor source: a human donor in good health (CMV status not recorded). Some clones in this sample may be carry-over from other donors' samples. Both conserved end residues are part of each CDR3. The D gene is left open where the match is weak. The listing skips clone size in some rows; elsewhere it reads once, few, many or a size class.

J,size,V,D,DNA,CDR3
TRBJ2-3,-,TRBV7-9,-,TGTGCCAGCAGCTTAGGGACCGCCCGCACGACAGATACGCAGTATTTT,CASSLGTARTTDTQYF
TRBJ1-1,-,TRBV2,-,TGTGCCAGCAGTGATGGCCGGAGGGCCACTGAAGCTTTCTTT,CASSDGRRATEAFF
TRBJ1-1,few,TRBV12-3/TRBV12-4,-,TGTGCCAGCAGTTTGTGCCCCGGACGCCCCCCAAACACTGAAGCTTTCTTT,CASSLCPGRPPNTEAFF
TRBJ2-2,few,TRBV28,TRBD2,TGTGCCAGCAGCGTCCCGGGACTAGCGCAGACCGGGGAGCTGTTTTTT,CASSVPGLAQTGELFF
TRBJ1-1,many,TRBV7-9,TRBD1,TGTGCCAGCAGCCTATCAGGACAGGGTAACACTGAAGCTTTCTTT,CASSLSGQGNTEAFF
TRBJ2-3,-,TRBV6-2/TRBV6-3,TRBD2,TGTGCCAGCAGAGATACTAGCGGGGGGGCGGATACGCAGTATTTT,CASRDTSGGADTQYF
TRBJ1-5,few,TRBV7-6,-,TGTGCCAGCAGCTTATCAGGGTACCATCAGCCCCAGCATTTT,CASSLSGYHQPQHF
TRBJ2-1,few,TRBV7-9,-,TGTGCCAGCAGCTTGCAGGGTGCGGCCTACAATGAGCAGTTCTTC,CASSLQGAAYNEQFF
TRBJ2-3,-,TRBV15,-,TGTGCCACCAGCAGAGATAGGGGGACAGATACGCAGTATTTT,CATSRDRGTDTQYF
TRBJ2-2,few,TRBV28,TRBD1,TGTGCCAGCAGTTCAGGGACAGGGGTTGAGGCCGGGGAGCTGTTTTTT,CASSSGTGVEAGELFF
TRBJ1-1,few,TRBV7-8,-,TGTGCCAGCAGCCTCCGTCGAGGCGCCCCATGGGCTGAAGCTTTCTTT,CASSLRRGAPWAEAFF
TRBJ1-3,-,TRBV6-5,-,TGTGCCAGCAGTCTAGGGGGGTACGGAAACACCATATATTTT,CASSLGGYGNTIYF
TRBJ1-5,few,TRBV28,TRBD1,TGTGCCAGCAGTGGGTGGACAGGGTCGAATCAGCCCCAGCATTTT,CASSGWTGSNQPQHF
TRBJ1-3,few,TRBV4-1,-,TGCGCCAGCAGCCTAACCGGGGCCAACCGGGGCACCATATATTTT,CASSLTGANRGTIYF
TRBJ1-2,few,TRBV6-5,TRBD1,TGTGCCAGCAGTTACCCACAGGGGGCTGGCTATGGCTACACCTTC,CASSYPQGAGYGYTF
TRBJ1-2,many,TRBV7-8,-,TGTGCCAGCAGCCTCCAGACCTCGGACTATGGCTACACCTTC,CASSLQTSDYGYTF
TRBJ2-7,few,TRBV6-2/TRBV6-3,TRBD1,TGTGCCAGCAGTTACCCGGACAGGGTAGACGAGCAGTACTTC,CASSYPDRVDEQYF
TRBJ1-3,-,TRBV19,-,TGTGCCAGTAAACCGGACAGCTTCTCTGGAAACACCATATATTTT,CASKPDSFSGNTIYF
TRBJ2-7,-,TRBV7-8,TRBD1,TGTGCCAGCAGCTCAACGGACAGGGATGAGCAGTACTTC,CASSSTDRDEQYF
TRBJ2-3,-,TRBV5-1,-,TGCGCCAGCAGCTTGAGTTGGATGAGCACAGATACGCAGTATTTT,CASSLSWMSTDTQYF
TRBJ2-3,few,TRBV7-3,-,TGTGCCAGCAGCTTAGGGGACCGGCCGGGGGTGGATACGCAGTATTTT,CASSLGDRPGVDTQYF
TRBJ2-3,few,TRBV27,TRBD2,TGTGCCAGCAGTTTAAGGAGGACTAGCGGGAGGGTTATAGGGAGTACGCAGTATTTT,CASSLRRTSGRVIGSTQYF
TRBJ2-5,-,TRBV7-2,TRBD2,TGTGCCAGCAGCCAAGCGGTGGAGCGGGAGTGGCGAGAGACCCAGTACTTC,CASSQAVEREWRETQYF
TRBJ1-2,-,TRBV29-1,-,TGCAGCGTTGAACAGGGCGTCGACTATGGCTACACCTTC,CSVEQGVDYGYTF
TRBJ1-1,-,TRBV29-1,TRBD1,TGCAGCGCGACTCCGGGACAGTTGACTGAAGCTTTCTTT,CSATPGQLTEAFF
TRBJ1-5,few,TRBV20-1,-,TGCAGTGCTAGTCCACGCAATCAGCCCCAGCATTTT,CSASPRNQPQHF
TRBJ2-1,-,TRBV11-3,-,TGTGCCAGCAGCTCAAGTCGACAGGCGTACAATGAGCAGTTCTTC,CASSSSRQAYNEQFF
TRBJ2-7,-,TRBV7-2,TRBD2,TGTGCCAGCAGCCTCCTAGCGGGCCGTTCCTACGAGCAGTCCTTC,CASSLLAGRSYEQSF
TRBJ1-2,few,TRBV7-2,-,TGTGCCAGCAGCTTAGAAGCAATGACCTATGGCTACACCTTC,CASSLEAMTYGYTF
TRBJ1-3,many,TRBV7-2,-,TGTGCCAGCAGCCCGTGGCCCGTGGTAGGCTCTGGAAACACCATATATTTT,CASSPWPVVGSGNTIYF
TRBJ2-1,-,TRBV20-1,TRBD2,TGCAGTGCTAGAAAATTTAGCGGGGCATTTAACAATGAGCAGTTCTTC,CSARKFSGAFNNEQFF
TRBJ1-5,-,TRBV12-3/TRBV12-4,-,TGTGCCAGCTTAGAGGTTTCGGGTCAGCCCCAGCATTTT,CASLEVSGQPQHF
TRBJ2-7,-,TRBV5-6,TRBD1,TGTGCCAGCAGCCCACCGGGACAGGGGAACTACGAGCAGTACTTC,CASSPPGQGNYEQYF
TRBJ1-3,few,TRBV7-9,-,TGTGCCAGCAGCTTCACGACAGGCTCTGGAAACACCATATATTTT,CASSFTTGSGNTIYF
TRBJ2-1,few,TRBV7-6,-,TGTGCCAGCAGCTTATGGGGCGGGACAGAGTTCTTC,CASSLWGGTEFF
TRBJ1-5,-,TRBV19,-,TGTGCCAGTAGTCTCCCATGGGCCGACGGTCAGCCCCAGCATTTT,CASSLPWADGQPQHF
TRBJ2-7,many,TRBV28,TRBD1,TGTGCCAGCAGTTCCCCCGGGACAGGGGGCTACGAGCAGTACTTC,CASSSPGTGGYEQYF
TRBJ2-1,few,TRBV6-2/TRBV6-3,-,TGTGCCAGCAGACCGTTACGAGTGTCGAGGGCCCTTGAGCAGTTCTTC,CASRPLRVSRALEQFF
TRBJ1-1,few,TRBV7-8,TRBD1,TGTGCCAGCAGCTTCCGACAGGGGTCTTCTGAAGCTTTCTTT,CASSFRQGSSEAFF
TRBJ2-7,-,TRBV5-1,-,TGCGCCAGCAGCTCCACCGACCAAGGCCACGAGCAGTACTTC,CASSSTDQGHEQYF
TRBJ2-1,few,TRBV7-2,-,TGTGCCAGCAGCTTAGGCCCCCTCCGGATGAATGAGCAGTTCTTC,CASSLGPLRMNEQFF
TRBJ2-1,few,TRBV11-2,TRBD2,TGTGCCAGCAGAACCGAATTAGCGGGAGGGCCAGTCAATGAGCAGTTCTTC,CASRTELAGGPVNEQFF
TRBJ1-2,-,TRBV6-5,TRBD1,TGTGCCAGCAGACAAGGACAGGGGCGAGGCTACACCTTC,CASRQGQGRGYTF
TRBJ2-2,-,TRBV19,TRBD2,TGTGCCAGTAGTAGGACTAGCGGGAGGCAAACCGGGGAGCTGTTTTTT,CASSRTSGRQTGELFF
TRBJ2-7,many,TRBV7-8,-,TGTGCCAGCAGCTTAGCTTCCGGGACAACTCGCGAGCAGTACTTC,CASSLASGTTREQYF
TRBJ1-3,few,TRBV19,-,TGTGCCAGTAGTATCGCGGTACACTCTGGAAACACCATATATTTT,CASSIAVHSGNTIYF
TRBJ1-3,few,TRBV7-2,-,TGTGCCAGCAGCTTAGCGCCGGTTAGCTCTGGAAACACCATATATTTT,CASSLAPVSSGNTIYF
TRBJ2-4,-,TRBV20-1,TRBD2,TGCAGTGCTAGAGATCTGATAGGAACGGGACTACGACAGTACTTC,CSARDLIGTGLRQYF
TRBJ2-1,-,TRBV28,TRBD1,TGTGCCAGCAGGGGCCAGACAGGGAAATTCAATGAGCAGTTCTTC,CASRGQTGKFNEQFF
TRBJ2-1,-,TRBV5-1,-,TGCGCCAGCAGCTTGGGCCATACACCGAGGGGGGATCACAATGAGCAGTTCTTC,CASSLGHTPRGDHNEQFF
TRBJ2-1,-,TRBV28,TRBD2,TGTGCCAGCAGTCTGACTAGCGGGAGATGGGGTGAGCAGTTCTTC,CASSLTSGRWGEQFF
TRBJ1-2,-,TRBV6-1,TRBD1,TGTGCCAGCGTCGAGGGGACAGCTAACTATGGCTACACCTTC,CASVEGTANYGYTF
TRBJ1-6,many,TRBV30,-,TGTGCCTGGAGTGAGGACCGCTATAATTCACCCCTCCACTTT,CAWSEDRYNSPLHF
TRBJ2-1,-,TRBV27,-,TGTGCCAGCAGTTTCCAGCCTAGCGTCCCCGAGGACAGGACCTACAATGAGCAGTTCTTC,CASSFQPSVPEDRTYNEQFF